The clone carrying this TCR beta chain was picked up a small number of times. Patients from Seattle were sampled longitudinally, starting during active infection. The V end was cut by 5 bases, the J end by 6 bases, with 10 bases between. CDR3 length: 13 residues. CDR1 SGHNT and CDR2 YENEEA come from the germline V gene. The sample is drawn from a study of blood T cell repertoires in COVID-19. Methods used by the authors: Amplifying reference gene primers gave estimates of nucleated cell counts. TCRdb keeps only in-frame clones here, not all; method: immunoSEQ multiplex PCR. D and trimming come from the DNA, and the V and J calls and clone size come from that table. This table has about 150,000 clones, around 87% appearing once.

The chain joins TRBV11-3 to TRBJ2-2; TRBD2 is a possible D gene (5 bases). The sequence was collected from a man aged 18 to 35 with COVID-19, enrolled during active disease. The sequencing input was peripheral blood. DNA for the CDR3: TGTGCCAGCAGCCCGGACGGGGCCGGGGAGCTGTTTTTT. It yields the protein CASSPDGAGELFF.